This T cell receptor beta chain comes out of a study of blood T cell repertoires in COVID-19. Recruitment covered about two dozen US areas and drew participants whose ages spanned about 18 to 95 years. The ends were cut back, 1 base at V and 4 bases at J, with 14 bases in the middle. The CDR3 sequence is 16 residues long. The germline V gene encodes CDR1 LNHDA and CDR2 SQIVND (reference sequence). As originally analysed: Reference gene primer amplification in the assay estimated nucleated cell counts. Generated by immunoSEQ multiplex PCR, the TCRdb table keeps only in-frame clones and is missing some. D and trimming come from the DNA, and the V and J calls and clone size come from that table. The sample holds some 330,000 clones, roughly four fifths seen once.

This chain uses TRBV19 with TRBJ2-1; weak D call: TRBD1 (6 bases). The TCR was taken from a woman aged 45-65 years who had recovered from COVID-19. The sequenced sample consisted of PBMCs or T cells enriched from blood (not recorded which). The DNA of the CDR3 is TGTGCCAGTAGTATAGGGACAGCCAAAGTGTACAATGAGCAGTTCTTC. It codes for CASSIGTAKVYNEQFF.